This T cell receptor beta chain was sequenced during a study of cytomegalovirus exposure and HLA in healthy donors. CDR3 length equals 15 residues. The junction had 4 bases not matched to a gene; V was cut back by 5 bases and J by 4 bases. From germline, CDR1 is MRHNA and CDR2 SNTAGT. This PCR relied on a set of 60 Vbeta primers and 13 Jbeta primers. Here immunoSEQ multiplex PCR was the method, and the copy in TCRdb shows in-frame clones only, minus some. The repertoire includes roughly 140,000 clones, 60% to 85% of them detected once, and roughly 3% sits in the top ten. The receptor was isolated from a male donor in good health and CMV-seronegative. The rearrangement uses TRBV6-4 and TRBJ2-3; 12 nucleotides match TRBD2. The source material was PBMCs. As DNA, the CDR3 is TGTGCCAGCAGTACGACTAGCGGGGGAGCAGATACGCAGTATTTT. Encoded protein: CASSTTSGGADTQYF.